This T cell receptor (beta chain) was recorded in a study of Graves' ophthalmopathy and Graves' hyperthyroidism. Beta-chain TCR CDR3 regions were amplified from RNA transcripts. RT-PCR was first run with HTBI primers, then multiplex PCR in a second round. TCRdb re-derived calls from the multiplex PCR reads in MiXCR, one entry per CDR3 protein. The sample carries under 800,000 distinct CDR3 sequences, about a fifth recorded once. The length of the CDR3 is 13 residues. Germline assignment: CDR1 MDHEN and CDR2 SYDVKM. Trimming removed 5 bases at V and 10 bases at J, with 17 bases between. This receptor was taken from a woman aged 18-29 years with stable Graves' hyperthyroidism. Some clones in this sample may be carry-over from other donors' samples. The rearrangement links TRBV28 to TRBJ1-1; D might be TRBD1 (6 bases). The sample consisted of peripheral blood. The CDR3 DNA reads as TGTGCCAGCAGTCGAGCCAACAGGGTCGGAGCTTTCTTT. This codes for CASSRANRVGAFF. Together with reference TRBV28 and TRBJ1-1, the CDR3 gives the full variable domain: DVKVTQSSRYLVKRTGEKVFLECVQDMDHENMFWYRQDPGLGLRLIYFSYDVKMKEKGDIPEGYSVSREKKERFSLILESASTNQTSMYLCASSRANRVGAFFGQGTRLTVV.